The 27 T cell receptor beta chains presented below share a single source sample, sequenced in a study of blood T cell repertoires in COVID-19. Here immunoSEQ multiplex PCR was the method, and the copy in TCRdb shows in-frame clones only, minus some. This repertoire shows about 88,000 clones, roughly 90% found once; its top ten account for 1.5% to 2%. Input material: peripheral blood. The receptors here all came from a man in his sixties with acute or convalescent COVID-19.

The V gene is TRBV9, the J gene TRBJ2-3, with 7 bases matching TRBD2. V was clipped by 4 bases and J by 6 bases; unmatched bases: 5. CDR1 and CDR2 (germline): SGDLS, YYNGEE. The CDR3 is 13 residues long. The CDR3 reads CASSREVGDTQYF. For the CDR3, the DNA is TGTGCCAGCAGCCGGGAGGTAGGGGATACGCAGTATTTT.

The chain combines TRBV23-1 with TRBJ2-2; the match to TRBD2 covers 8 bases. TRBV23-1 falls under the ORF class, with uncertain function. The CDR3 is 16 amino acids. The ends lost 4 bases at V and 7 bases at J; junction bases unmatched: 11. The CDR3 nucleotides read TGCGCCAGCAGTCGTAGGACTAGCTCTTTCGGCGGGGAGCTGTTTTTT. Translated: CASSRRTSSFGGELFF.

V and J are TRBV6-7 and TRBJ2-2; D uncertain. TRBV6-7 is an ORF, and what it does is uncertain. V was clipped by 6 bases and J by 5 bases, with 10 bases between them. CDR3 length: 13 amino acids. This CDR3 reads CASSYTLTGELFF. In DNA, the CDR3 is TGTGCCAGCAGCTACACATTGACCGGGGAGCTGTTTTTT.

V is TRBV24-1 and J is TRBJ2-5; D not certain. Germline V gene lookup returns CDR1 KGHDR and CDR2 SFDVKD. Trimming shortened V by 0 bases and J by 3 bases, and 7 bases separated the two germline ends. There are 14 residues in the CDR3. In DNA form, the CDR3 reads TGTGCCACCAGTGATTTGGGGCAGAAAGAGACCCAGTACTTC. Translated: CATSDLGQKETQYF.

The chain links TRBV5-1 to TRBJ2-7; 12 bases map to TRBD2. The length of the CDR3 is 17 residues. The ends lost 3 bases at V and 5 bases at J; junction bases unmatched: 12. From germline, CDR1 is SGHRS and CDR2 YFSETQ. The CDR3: CASSSTPGLAGRNEQYF. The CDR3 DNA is TGCGCCAGCAGCTCGACACCCGGACTAGCGGGACGGAACGAGCAGTACTTC.

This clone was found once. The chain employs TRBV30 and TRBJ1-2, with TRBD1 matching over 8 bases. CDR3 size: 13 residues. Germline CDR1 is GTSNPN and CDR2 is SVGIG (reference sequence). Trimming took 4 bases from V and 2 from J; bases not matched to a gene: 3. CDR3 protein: CAWITGGNYGYTF. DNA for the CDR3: TGTGCCTGGATAACAGGGGGGAACTATGGCTACACCTTC.

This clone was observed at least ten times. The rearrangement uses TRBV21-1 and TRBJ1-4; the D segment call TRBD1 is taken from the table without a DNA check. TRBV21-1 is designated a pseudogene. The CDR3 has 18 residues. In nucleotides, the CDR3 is TGTGCCAGCAGCATACCGGGACAGTCAAATGCAACTAATGAAAAACTGTTTTTT. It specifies CASSIPGQSNATNEKLFF.

The DNA for the CDR3 is TGCGCCAGCAGCCCGGGAAGGGACAGATGGCCCGGGTCGCAGTATTTT. Its protein product is CASSPGRDRWPGSQYF. The chain recombines TRBV5-1 with TRBJ2-3; 7 nucleotides align to TRBD1. The junction had 18 bases not matched to a gene; V was cut back by 4 bases and J by 10 bases. Per germline, CDR1 SGHRS and CDR2 YFSETQ. CDR3 length equals 16 residues. Combining the CDR3 with reference TRBV5-1 and TRBJ2-3 gives the whole variable domain KAGVTQTPRYLIKTRGQQVTLSCSPISGHRSVSWYQQTPGQGLQFLFEYFSETQRNKGNFPGRFSGRQFSNSRSEMNVSTLELGDSALYLCASSPGRDRWPGSQYFGPGTRLTVL.

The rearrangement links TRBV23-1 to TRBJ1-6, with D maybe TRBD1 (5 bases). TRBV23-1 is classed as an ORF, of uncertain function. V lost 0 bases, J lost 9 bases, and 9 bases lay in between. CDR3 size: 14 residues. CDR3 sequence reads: CASSQSGRVSPLHF. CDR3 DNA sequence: TGCGCCAGCAGTCAATCTGGCAGGGTTTCACCCCTCCACTTT.

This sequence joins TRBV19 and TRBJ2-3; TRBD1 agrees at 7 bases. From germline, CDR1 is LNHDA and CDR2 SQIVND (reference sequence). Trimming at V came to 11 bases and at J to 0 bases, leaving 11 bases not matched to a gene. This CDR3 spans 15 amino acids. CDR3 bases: TGTGCCTCCCGCTCTAGGGGGCAAAGCACAGATACGCAGTATTTT. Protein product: CASRSRGQSTDTQYF. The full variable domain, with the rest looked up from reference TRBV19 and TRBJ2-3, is DGGITQSPKYLFRKEGQNVTLSCEQNLNHDAMYWYRQDPGQGLRLIYYSQIVNDFQKGDIAEGYSVSREKKESFPLTVTSAQKNPTAFYLCASRSRGQSTDTQYFGPGTRLTVL.

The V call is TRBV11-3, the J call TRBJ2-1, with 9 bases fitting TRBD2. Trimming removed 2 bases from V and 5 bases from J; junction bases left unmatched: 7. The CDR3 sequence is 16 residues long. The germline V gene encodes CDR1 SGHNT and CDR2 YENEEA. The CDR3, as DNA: TGTGCCAGCAGCTTATTTGGCGGGAGGGGTCACAATGAGCAGTTCTTC. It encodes CASSLFGGRGHNEQFF.

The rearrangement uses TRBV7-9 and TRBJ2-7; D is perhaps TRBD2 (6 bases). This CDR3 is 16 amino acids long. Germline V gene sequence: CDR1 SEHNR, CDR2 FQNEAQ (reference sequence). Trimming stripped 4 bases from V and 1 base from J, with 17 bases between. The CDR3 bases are TGTGCCAGCAGCTCCGGAGGGCGGAGTGCGTCCTACGAGCAGTACTTC. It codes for CASSSGGRSASYEQYF.

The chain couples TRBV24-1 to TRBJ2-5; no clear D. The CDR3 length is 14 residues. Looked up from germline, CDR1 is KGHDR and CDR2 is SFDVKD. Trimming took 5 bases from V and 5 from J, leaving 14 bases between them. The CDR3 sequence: CATSATGFGETQYF. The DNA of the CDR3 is TGTGCCACCAGTGCGACGGGTTTTGGCGAGACCCAGTACTTC.

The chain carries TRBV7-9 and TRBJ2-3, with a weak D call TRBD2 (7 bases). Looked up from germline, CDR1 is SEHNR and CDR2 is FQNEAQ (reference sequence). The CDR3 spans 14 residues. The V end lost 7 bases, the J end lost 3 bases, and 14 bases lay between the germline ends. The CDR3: CASTGGVPTDTQYF. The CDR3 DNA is TGTGCCAGCACGGGGGGCGTACCGACAGATACGCAGTATTTT.

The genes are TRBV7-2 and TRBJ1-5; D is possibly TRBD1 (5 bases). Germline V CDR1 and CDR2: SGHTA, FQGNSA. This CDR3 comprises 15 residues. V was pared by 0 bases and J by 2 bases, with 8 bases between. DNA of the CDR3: TGTGCCAGCAGCTTAGCCAGGGCGGGCAATCAGCCCCAGCATTTT. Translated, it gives CASSLARAGNQPQHF.

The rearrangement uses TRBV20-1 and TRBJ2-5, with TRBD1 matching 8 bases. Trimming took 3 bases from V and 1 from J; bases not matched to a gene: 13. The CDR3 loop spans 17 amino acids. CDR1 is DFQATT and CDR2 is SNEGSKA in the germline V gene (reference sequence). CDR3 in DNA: TGCAGTGCTAGTGGACAGGGAGCTTTGGGTTTCCAAGAGACCCAGTACTTC. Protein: CSASGQGALGFQETQYF.

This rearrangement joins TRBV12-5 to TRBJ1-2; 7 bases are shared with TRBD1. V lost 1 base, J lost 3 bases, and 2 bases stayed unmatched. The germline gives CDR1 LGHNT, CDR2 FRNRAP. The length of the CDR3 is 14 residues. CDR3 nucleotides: TGTGCTAGTGGTTTGGGACAGGGTCACTATGGCTACACCTTC. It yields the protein CASGLGQGHYGYTF.

CDR3 in amino acids: CASSEGRSYADTQYF. CDR3 sequence (DNA): TGTGCCAGCAGTGAGGGGCGATCTTACGCAGATACGCAGTATTTT. The chain carries TRBV6-1 and TRBJ2-3; maybe TRBD1 (5 bases). In germline, CDR1 is MNHNS, CDR2 SASEGT. This CDR3 comprises 15 residues. The V end lost 3 bases, the J end lost 4 bases, and 14 bases lay between the germline ends.

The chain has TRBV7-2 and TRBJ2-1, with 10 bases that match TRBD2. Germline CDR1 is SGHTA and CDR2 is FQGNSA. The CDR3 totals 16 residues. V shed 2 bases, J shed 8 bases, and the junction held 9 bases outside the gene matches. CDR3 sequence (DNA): TGTGCCAGCAGCTTAAGCGGGGCTAGCGGGAGCTATGAGCAGTTCTTC. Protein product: CASSLSGASGSYEQFF.

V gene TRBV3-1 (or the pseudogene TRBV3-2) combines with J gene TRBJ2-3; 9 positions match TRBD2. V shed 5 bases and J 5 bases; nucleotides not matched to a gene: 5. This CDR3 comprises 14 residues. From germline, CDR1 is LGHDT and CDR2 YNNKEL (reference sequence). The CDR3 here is CASSAWTSVDTQYF. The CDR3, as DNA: TGTGCCAGCAGCGCCTGGACTAGCGTAGATACGCAGTATTTT.

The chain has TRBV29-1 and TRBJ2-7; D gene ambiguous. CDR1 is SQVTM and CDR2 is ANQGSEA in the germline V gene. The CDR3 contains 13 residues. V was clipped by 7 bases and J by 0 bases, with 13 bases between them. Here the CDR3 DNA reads TGCAGCGCCTCGAGAGGCTACTCCTACGAGCAGTACTTC. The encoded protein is CSASRGYSYEQYF.

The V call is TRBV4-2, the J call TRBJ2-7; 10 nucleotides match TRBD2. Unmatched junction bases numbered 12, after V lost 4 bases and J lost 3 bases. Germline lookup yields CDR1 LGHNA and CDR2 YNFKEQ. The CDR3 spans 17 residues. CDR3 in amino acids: CASSLRLAGEGVYEQYF. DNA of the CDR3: TGTGCCAGCAGCCTGAGGCTAGCGGGAGAAGGGGTCTACGAGCAGTACTTC.

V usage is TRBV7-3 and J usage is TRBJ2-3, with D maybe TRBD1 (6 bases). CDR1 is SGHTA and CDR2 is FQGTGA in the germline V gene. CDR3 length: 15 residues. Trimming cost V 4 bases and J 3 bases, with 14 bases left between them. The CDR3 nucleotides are TGTGCCAGCAGCTGGGCAGGGGTTAGGACAGATACGCAGTATTTT. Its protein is CASSWAGVRTDTQYF.

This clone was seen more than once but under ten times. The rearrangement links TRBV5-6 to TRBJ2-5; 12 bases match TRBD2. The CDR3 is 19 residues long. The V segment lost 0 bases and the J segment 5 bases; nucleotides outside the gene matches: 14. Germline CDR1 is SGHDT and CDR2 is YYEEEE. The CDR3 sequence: CASSLVLGLAGGPRETQYF. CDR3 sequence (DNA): TGTGCCAGCAGCTTGGTGCTGGGGCTAGCGGGAGGGCCGAGGGAGACCCAGTACTTC. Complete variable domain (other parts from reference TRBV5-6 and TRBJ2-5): DAGVTQSPTHLIKTRGQQVTLRCSPKSGHDTVSWYQQALGQGPQFIFQYYEEEERQRGNFPDRFSGHQFPNYSSELNVNALLLGDSALYLCASSLVLGLAGGPRETQYFGPGTRLLVL.

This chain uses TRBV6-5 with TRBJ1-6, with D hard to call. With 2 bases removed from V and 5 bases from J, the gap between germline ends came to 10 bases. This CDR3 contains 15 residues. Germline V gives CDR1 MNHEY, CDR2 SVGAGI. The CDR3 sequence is CASSYEGVDNSPLHF. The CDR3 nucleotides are TGTGCCAGCAGTTACGAGGGTGTTGATAATTCACCCCTCCACTTT.

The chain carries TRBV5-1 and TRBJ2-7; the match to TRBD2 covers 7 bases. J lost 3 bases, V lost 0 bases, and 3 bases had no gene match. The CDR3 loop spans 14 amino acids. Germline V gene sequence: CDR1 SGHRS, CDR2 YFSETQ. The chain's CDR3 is CASSLAASGYEQYF. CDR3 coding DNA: TGCGCCAGCAGCTTGGCGGCTAGCGGCTACGAGCAGTACTTC.

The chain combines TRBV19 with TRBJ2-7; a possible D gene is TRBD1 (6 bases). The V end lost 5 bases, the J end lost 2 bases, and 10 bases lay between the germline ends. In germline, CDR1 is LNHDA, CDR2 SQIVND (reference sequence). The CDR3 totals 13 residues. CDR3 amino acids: CASSPEGAYEQYF. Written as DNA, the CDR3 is TGTGCCAGTAGTCCCGAGGGGGCCTACGAGCAGTACTTC.